Listed here are 30 T cell receptor beta chains from one sample, sequenced in a study of blood T cell repertoires in COVID-19. The assay was immunoSEQ multiplex PCR, and TCRdb's table has in-frame clones only and misses some. The data show tens of thousands of clones, about 82% seen once. The specimen sequenced was peripheral blood. These TCRs come from a man in his forties or fifties with active COVID-19.

The rearrangement links TRBV20-1 to TRBJ2-7, with TRBD1 as a possible D gene (6 bases). CDR1 DFQATT and CDR2 SNEGSKA come from the germline V gene (reference sequence). The V and J ends lost 3 bases and 1 base respectively, with 13 bases between them. This CDR3 has 14 residues. The CDR3 spells CSASLTGKSYEQYF. The CDR3, as DNA: TGCAGTGCTAGTTTAACAGGGAAGTCCTACGAGCAGTACTTC.

The rearrangement joins TRBV19 to TRBJ1-1; no clear D. CDR3 length: 15 residues. The V end was cut by 4 bases, the J end by 0 bases, with 12 bases between. Germline assignment: CDR1 LNHDA and CDR2 SQIVND (reference sequence). Here the CDR3 DNA reads TGTGCCAGTAGTACTCTCCGTGTAGTGAACACTGAAGCTTTCTTT. As protein: CASSTLRVVNTEAFF.

V and J are TRBV19 and TRBJ1-3; unclear D gene. Germline-derived CDR1 and CDR2 are LNHDA and SQIVND (reference sequence). The V end lost 7 bases, the J end lost 4 bases, and 14 bases lay between the germline ends. CDR3 length: 14 amino acids. The CDR3: CASTPAVGGNTIYF. The CDR3 nucleotides read TGTGCCAGTACCCCGGCGGTCGGAGGAAACACCATATATTTT.

The chain links TRBV15 to TRBJ2-7; D may be TRBD1 (6 bases). Trimming took 0 bases from V and 1 from J, leaving 13 bases between them. Per germline, CDR1 LNHNV and CDR2 YYDKDF (reference sequence). This CDR3 spans 16 amino acids. The CDR3 DNA follows: TGTGCCACCAGCAGAGATAAGGGGACAAGATCCTACGAGCAGTACTTC. It encodes CATSRDKGTRSYEQYF.

This clone was seen once. The chain combines TRBV10-3 with TRBJ2-5, with 8 bases that match TRBD2. V shed 11 bases, J shed 1 base, and the junction held 6 bases outside the gene matches. This CDR3 region has 13 residues. The germline gives CDR1 ENHRY, CDR2 SYGVKD. The CDR3 loop is CASQAGGQETQYF. The CDR3 nucleotides are TGTGCCTCCCAGGCGGGGGGCCAAGAGACCCAGTACTTC.

The chain uses TRBV29-1 and TRBJ2-1, with D possibly TRBD1 on 6 matching bases. The CDR3 has 11 amino acids. The ends were cut back, 3 bases at V and 7 bases at J, with 7 bases in the middle. Per germline, CDR1 SQVTM and CDR2 ANQGSEA. The CDR3 sequence is CSVERGNEQFF. CDR3 nucleotides: TGCAGCGTTGAGAGGGGGAATGAGCAGTTCTTC.

The chain combines TRBV5-5 with TRBJ2-7; 7 bases are a match to TRBD2. This CDR3 is 16 amino acids long. J gave up 4 bases and V 5 bases, and 15 bases lay outside the gene matches. In germline, CDR1 is SGHKS, CDR2 YYEKEE (reference sequence). CDR3 coding DNA: TGTGCCAGCAGACCCATTGCGGCGGGAGTGATGTACGAGCAGTACTTC. It specifies CASRPIAAGVMYEQYF.

The gene calls are TRBV7-9 and TRBJ1-2, with D possibly matching TRBD1 (6 bases). V lost 5 bases and J lost 4, with 11 bases in between. The CDR3 spans 13 residues. Germline loops: CDR1 SEHNR, CDR2 FQNEAQ (reference sequence). CDR3 bases: TGTGCCAGCAGCCCCCAGGGGCTCTATGGCTACACCTTC. Translated: CASSPQGLYGYTF.

The chain couples TRBV12-3 or TRBV12-4 to TRBJ1-1; TRBD1 matches 7 bases. The CDR3 has 13 amino acids. Trimming removed 5 bases from V and 5 bases from J; junction bases left unmatched: 5. The CDR3 nucleotides read TGTGCCAGCAGTGGATGGGGACAGACTGAAGCTTTCTTT. Translation: CASSGWGQTEAFF.

J is TRBJ2-7 and V is TRBV5-1; 8 bases agree with TRBD2. Germline CDR1 SGHRS, CDR2 YFSETQ. The CDR3 spans 13 residues. After removal of 6 bases from V and 4 bases from J, the junction contained 6 bases not matched to a gene. The chain's CDR3 is CASTTAGGYEQYF. The CDR3 nucleotides read TGCGCCAGCACAACTGCGGGGGGATACGAGCAGTACTTC.

The chain carries TRBV5-1 and TRBJ1-1; D uncertain. The CDR3 is made up of 14 amino acids. Germline values: CDR1 SGHRS, CDR2 YFSETQ. Between the trimmed V and J ends, which lost 3 bases and 5 bases, there was a span of 14 bases. The DNA of the CDR3 is TGCGCCAGCAGCTCCGCCGGGGAGGGAACTGAAGCTTTCTTT. This encodes CASSSAGEGTEAFF.

J is TRBJ1-1 and V is TRBV5-1, with D tentatively TRBD1 (6 bases). The V gene lost 3 bases and the J gene lost 8 bases, with 11 bases spanning the gap. Germline V gene lookup returns CDR1 SGHRS and CDR2 YFSETQ. The CDR3 runs 12 residues. CDR3 coding DNA: TGCGCCAGCAGCTCGACCGGGACAGAAGCTTTCTTT. The encoded protein is CASSSTGTEAFF.

J is TRBJ2-7 and V is TRBV4-2, with TRBD2 identical over 7 bases. CDR3 length equals 14 residues. CDR1 is LGHNA and CDR2 is YNFKEQ in the germline V gene. V dropped 1 base and J dropped 2; count of bases not matched to a gene: 2. The CDR3 here is CASSQAGLAYEQYF. CDR3 in DNA: TGTGCCAGCAGCCAAGCAGGACTAGCCTACGAGCAGTACTTC.

The chain links TRBV5-4 to TRBJ2-5, with D perhaps matching TRBD2 (6 bases). There are 14 residues in the CDR3. CDR1 is SGHNT and CDR2 is YYREEE in the germline V gene (reference sequence). V was pared by 0 bases and J by 6 bases, with 12 bases between. CDR3 DNA sequence: TGTGCCAGCAGCTTGGAATCAGGGAGGCAGACCCAGTACTTC. It translates to CASSLESGRQTQYF.

The V call is TRBV7-2, the J call TRBJ2-2; 8 positions match TRBD2. The V gene end was trimmed by 2 bases and the J gene end by 6 bases; junction bases not matched to a gene: 2. Germline CDR1 is SGHTA and CDR2 is FQGNSA. The CDR3 spans 14 residues. CDR3 sequence (DNA): TGTGCCAGCAGCTTACAGCGGGAGTCCGGGGAGCTGTTTTTT. It translates to CASSLQRESGELFF.

The V gene is TRBV4-3, the J gene TRBJ2-3; D uncertain. Germline V gene lookup returns CDR1 LGHNA and CDR2 YSLEER. The CDR3 runs to 13 residues. Trimming took off 0 bases at V and 5 bases at J, with 6 bases between the two ends. In nucleotides, the CDR3 is TGCGCCAGCAGCCAAGATAATAAAGATACGCAGTATTTT. Translating gives CASSQDNKDTQYF.

This clone was seen a handful of times. CDR3 coding DNA: TGTGCCAGCTCGAGGGACAGAGACTACGAGCAGTACTTC. The encoded protein is CASSRDRDYEQYF. This chain uses TRBV7-2 with TRBJ2-7; 7 bases are a match to TRBD1. Germline-derived CDR1 and CDR2 are SGHTA and FQGNSA. The CDR3 totals 13 residues. Trimming at V came to 8 bases and at J to 3 bases, leaving 7 bases not matched to a gene.

In its sample, this clone was seen a few times. The CDR3 nucleotides read TGTGCCAGCAGCCCTAAGGACAGGCCCTACGAGCAGTACTTC. Protein: CASSPKDRPYEQYF. The rearrangement uses TRBV7-9 and TRBJ2-7, with 7 nucleotides matching TRBD1. The trim removed 5 bases at V and 2 bases at J, leaving 6 bases unmatched. This CDR3 has 14 amino acids. Germline V CDR1 and CDR2: SEHNR, FQNEAQ (reference sequence).

This chain connects TRBV9 to TRBJ2-7; 7 nucleotides agree with TRBD2. This CDR3 comprises 15 residues. V was clipped by 3 bases and J by 4 bases; unmatched bases: 10. CDR1 and CDR2 from the germline V gene are SGDLS and YYNGEE. The CDR3 loop reads CASSGGGRGPYEQYF. The DNA of the CDR3 is TGTGCCAGCAGCGGGGGCGGGAGAGGACCATACGAGCAGTACTTC.

The chain uses TRBV7-2 and TRBJ2-1; 7 nucleotides line up with TRBD1. The CDR3 is 14 residues long. Germline CDR1 is SGHTA and CDR2 is FQGNSA. The V gene end was trimmed by 5 bases and the J gene end by 2 bases; junction bases not matched to a gene: 3. CDR3 residues: CASSPTGAYNEQFF. The CDR3 region has the DNA TGTGCCAGCAGCCCTACAGGGGCCTACAATGAGCAGTTCTTC.

CDR3 nucleotides: TGCGCCAGCAGCTGGCGTGCGGCAGATACGCAGTATTTT. This translates into CASSWRAADTQYF. The chain is built from TRBV5-1 and TRBJ2-3; D is unclear. The CDR3 is 13 amino acids. V was cut by 3 bases and J by 4 bases, with 9 bases left in between. Germline V gene sequence: CDR1 SGHRS, CDR2 YFSETQ.

The chain employs TRBV9 and TRBJ2-1; 9 bases are shared with TRBD1. The CDR3 has 15 residues. Germline V gene lookup returns CDR1 SGDLS and CDR2 YYNGEE. Trimming took 5 bases from V and 6 from J; bases not matched to a gene: 9. The CDR3 sequence is CASRSQGATTNEQFF. The CDR3 nucleotides are TGTGCCAGCAGGTCACAGGGGGCGACTACCAATGAGCAGTTCTTC.

The chain employs TRBV19 and TRBJ2-5; 15 bases map to TRBD2. This CDR3 has 17 amino acids. V lost 1 base to trimming and J lost 5 bases; unmatched junction nucleotides: 5. The germline gives CDR1 LNHDA, CDR2 SQIVND (reference sequence). CDR3 in amino acids: CASSIGTSGGAVETQYF. CDR3 DNA: TGTGCCAGTAGTATAGGGACTAGCGGGGGGGCCGTGGAGACCCAGTACTTC.

The J gene is TRBJ1-2, the V gene TRBV7-9, with a tentative D call TRBD1 (6 bases). Trimming took off 3 bases at V and 2 bases at J, with 16 bases between the two ends. CDR1 is SEHNR, CDR2 FQNEAQ, per germline (reference sequence). This CDR3 is 16 amino acids long. Written as DNA, the CDR3 is TGTGCCAGCAGCTTGTACATGGGACACCAGAACTATGGCTACACCTTC. Its translation is CASSLYMGHQNYGYTF.

The chain recombines TRBV5-1 with TRBJ2-7, with TRBD1 matching 8 bases. With 6 bases clipped from V and 3 bases from J, the junction kept 8 bases outside the gene matches. The CDR3 runs to 14 residues. Germline values: CDR1 SGHRS, CDR2 YFSETQ. The CDR3 here is CASKEDRGYYEQYF. The CDR3 DNA sequence: TGCGCCAGCAAAGAAGACAGGGGATACTACGAGCAGTACTTC. Complete variable domain (other parts from reference TRBV5-1 and TRBJ2-7): KAGVTQTPRYLIKTRGQQVTLSCSPISGHRSVSWYQQTPGQGLQFLFEYFSETQRNKGNFPGRFSGRQFSNSRSEMNVSTLELGDSALYLCASKEDRGYYEQYFGPGTRLTVT.

V and J are TRBV5-4 and TRBJ2-5, with 10 positions matching TRBD2. The CDR3 extends over 14 amino acids. V gave up 4 bases and J gave up 5 bases; unmatched junction bases: 5. Germline assignment: CDR1 SGHNT and CDR2 YYREEE (reference sequence). The chain's CDR3 is CASSPGLAMETQYF. The DNA of the CDR3 is TGTGCCAGCAGCCCGGGACTAGCGATGGAGACCCAGTACTTC.

J is TRBJ2-2 and V is TRBV9, with a possible D match to TRBD1 (7 bases). This CDR3 spans 16 amino acids. Germline CDR1 SGDLS, CDR2 YYNGEE. V lost 4 bases to trimming and J lost 4 bases, with 17 bases between them. This CDR3 is CASSPPRQGGTGELFF. The CDR3 nucleotides read TGTGCCAGCAGCCCTCCTAGACAGGGAGGCACCGGGGAGCTGTTTTTT. Based on the CDR3 plus reference TRBV9 and TRBJ2-2, the full variable domain is DSGVTQTPKHLITATGQRVTLRCSPRSGDLSVYWYQQSLDQGLQFLIQYYNGEERAKGNILERFSAQQFPDLHSELNLSSLELGDSALYFCASSPPRQGGTGELFFGEGSRLTVL.

The chain is built from TRBV29-1 and TRBJ2-5; D uncertain. Looked up from germline, CDR1 is SQVTM and CDR2 is ANQGSEA. The CDR3 sequence is 10 residues long. Trimming removed 7 bases from V and 4 bases from J, with 7 bases in between. The CDR3 region has the DNA TGCAGCGCTGCTACAGAGACCCAGTACTTC. It is translated as CSAATETQYF.

The V and J genes are TRBV27 and TRBJ2-7; 12 bases align to TRBD2. Germline loops: CDR1 MNHEY, CDR2 SMNVEV (reference sequence). Trimming cost V 11 bases and J 6 bases; bases outside gene matches: 11. The CDR3 totals 14 residues. The CDR3 bases are TGTGCCTCGGGGGAGGGACTAGCGGGTATCGAGCAGTACTTC. Its translation is CASGEGLAGIEQYF.

There are a few counts of this clone. This chain joins TRBV6-1 and TRBJ2-5, with D possibly being TRBD1 (5 bases). CDR1 is MNHNS, CDR2 SASEGT, per germline. Trimming took 3 bases from V and 4 from J, leaving 15 bases between them. The length of the CDR3 is 15 residues. The CDR3: CASSDGGAGRETQYF. The CDR3, as DNA: TGTGCCAGCAGTGATGGTGGGGCCGGGCGAGAGACCCAGTACTTC.